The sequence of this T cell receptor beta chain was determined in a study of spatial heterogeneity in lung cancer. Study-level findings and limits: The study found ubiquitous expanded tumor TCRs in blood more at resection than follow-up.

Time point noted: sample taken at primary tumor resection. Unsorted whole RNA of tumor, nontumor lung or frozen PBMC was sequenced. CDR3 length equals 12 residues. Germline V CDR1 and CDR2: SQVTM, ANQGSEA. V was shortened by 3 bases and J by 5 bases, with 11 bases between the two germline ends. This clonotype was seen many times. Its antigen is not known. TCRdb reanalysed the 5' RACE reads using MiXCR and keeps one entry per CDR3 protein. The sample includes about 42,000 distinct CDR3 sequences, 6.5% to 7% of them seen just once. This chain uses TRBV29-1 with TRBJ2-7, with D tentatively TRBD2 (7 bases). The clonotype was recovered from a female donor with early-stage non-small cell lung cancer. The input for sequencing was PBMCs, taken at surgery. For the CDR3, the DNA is TGCAGCGTTGAGGGGAGGGGGGACGAGCAGTACTTC. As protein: CSVEGRGDEQYF.